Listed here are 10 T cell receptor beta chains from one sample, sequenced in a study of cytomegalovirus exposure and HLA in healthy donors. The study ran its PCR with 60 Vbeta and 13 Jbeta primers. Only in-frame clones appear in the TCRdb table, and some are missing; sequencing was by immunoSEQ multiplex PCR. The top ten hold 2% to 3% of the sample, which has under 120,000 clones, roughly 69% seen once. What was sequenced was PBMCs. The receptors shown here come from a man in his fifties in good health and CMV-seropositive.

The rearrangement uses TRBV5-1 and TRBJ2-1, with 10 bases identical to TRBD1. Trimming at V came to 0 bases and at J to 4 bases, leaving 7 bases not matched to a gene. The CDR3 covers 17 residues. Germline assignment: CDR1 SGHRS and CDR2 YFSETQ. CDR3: CASSLVTGTGVYNEQFF. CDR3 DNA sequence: TGCGCCAGCAGCTTGGTTACGGGGACAGGGGTTTACAATGAGCAGTTCTTC.

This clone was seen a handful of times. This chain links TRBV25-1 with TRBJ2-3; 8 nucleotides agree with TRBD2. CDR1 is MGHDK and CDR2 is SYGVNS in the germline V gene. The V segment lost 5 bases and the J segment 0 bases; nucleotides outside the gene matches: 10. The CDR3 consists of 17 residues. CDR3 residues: CASSPPGAGVSTDTQYF. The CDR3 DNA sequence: TGTGCCAGCAGTCCCCCGGGAGCGGGGGTAAGCACAGATACGCAGTATTTT.

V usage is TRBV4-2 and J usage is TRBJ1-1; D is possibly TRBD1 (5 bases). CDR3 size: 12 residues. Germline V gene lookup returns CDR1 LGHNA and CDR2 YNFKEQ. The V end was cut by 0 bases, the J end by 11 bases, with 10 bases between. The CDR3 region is CASSQDLGGAFF. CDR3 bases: TGTGCCAGCAGCCAAGATCTGGGGGGGGCTTTCTTT.

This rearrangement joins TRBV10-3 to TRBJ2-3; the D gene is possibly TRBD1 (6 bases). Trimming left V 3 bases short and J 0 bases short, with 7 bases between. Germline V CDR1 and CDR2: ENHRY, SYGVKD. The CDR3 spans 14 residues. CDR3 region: CAISEGGSTDTQYF. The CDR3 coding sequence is TGTGCCATCAGTGAAGGGGGAAGCACAGATACGCAGTATTTT.

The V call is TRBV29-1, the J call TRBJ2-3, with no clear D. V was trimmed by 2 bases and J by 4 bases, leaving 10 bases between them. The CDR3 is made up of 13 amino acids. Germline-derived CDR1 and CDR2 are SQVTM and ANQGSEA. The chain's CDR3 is CSVEPRSPDTQYF. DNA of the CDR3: TGCAGCGTTGAACCCCGGAGCCCAGATACGCAGTATTTT.

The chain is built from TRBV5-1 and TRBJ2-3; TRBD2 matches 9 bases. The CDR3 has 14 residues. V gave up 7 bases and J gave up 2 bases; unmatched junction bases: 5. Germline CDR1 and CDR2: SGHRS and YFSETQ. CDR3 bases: TGCGCCAGCTCCATAGCGGGAGCCACAGATACGCAGTATTTT. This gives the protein CASSIAGATDTQYF.

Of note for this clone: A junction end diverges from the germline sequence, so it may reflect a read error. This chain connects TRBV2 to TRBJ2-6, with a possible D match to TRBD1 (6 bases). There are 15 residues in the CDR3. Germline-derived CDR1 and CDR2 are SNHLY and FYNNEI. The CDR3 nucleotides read TGTGCCAGCAAACAGGCCAGGGGTGGGGCCAACGGCCTGACTTTC. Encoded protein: CASKQARGGANGLTF.

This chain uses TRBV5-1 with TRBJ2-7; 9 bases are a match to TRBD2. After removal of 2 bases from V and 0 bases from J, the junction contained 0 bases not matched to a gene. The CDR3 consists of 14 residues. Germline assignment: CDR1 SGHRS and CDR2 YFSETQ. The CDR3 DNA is TGCGCCAGCAGCTTAGCGGGGGGCTCCTACGAGCAGTACTTC. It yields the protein CASSLAGGSYEQYF.

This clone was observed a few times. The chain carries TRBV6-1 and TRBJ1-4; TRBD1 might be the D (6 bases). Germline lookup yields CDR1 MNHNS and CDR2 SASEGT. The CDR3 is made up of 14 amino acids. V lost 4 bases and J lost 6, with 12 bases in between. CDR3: CASSVRGSYEKLFF. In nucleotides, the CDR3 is TGTGCCAGCAGTGTCAGGGGTTCCTATGAAAAACTGTTTTTT.

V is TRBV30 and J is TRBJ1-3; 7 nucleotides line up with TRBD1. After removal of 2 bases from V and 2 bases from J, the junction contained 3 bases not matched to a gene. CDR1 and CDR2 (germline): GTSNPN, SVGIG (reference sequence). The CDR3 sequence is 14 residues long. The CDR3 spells CAWSTGEAGNTIYF. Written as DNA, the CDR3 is TGTGCCTGGAGTACAGGGGAGGCTGGAAACACCATATATTTT.